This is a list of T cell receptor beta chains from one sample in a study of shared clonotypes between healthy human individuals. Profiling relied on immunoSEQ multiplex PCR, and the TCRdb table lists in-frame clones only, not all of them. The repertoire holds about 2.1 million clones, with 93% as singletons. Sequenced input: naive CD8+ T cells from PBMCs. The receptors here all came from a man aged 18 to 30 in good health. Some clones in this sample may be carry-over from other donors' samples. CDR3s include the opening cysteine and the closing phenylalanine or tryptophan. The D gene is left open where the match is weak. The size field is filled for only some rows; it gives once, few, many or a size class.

CDR3nt: TGTGCCAGCAGCCCTTCTCTGAACGAGCAGTACTTC; CDR3aa: CASSPSLNEQYF; v_gene: TRBV7-2; j_gene: TRBJ2-7; len: 12; abundance: -; d_gene: -
CDR3nt: TGCAGCGCTGGCGGGCGGACCTACAATGAGCAGTTCTTC; CDR3aa: CSAGGRTYNEQFF; v_gene: TRBV29-1; j_gene: TRBJ2-1; len: 13; abundance: -; d_gene: -
CDR3nt: TGTGCCAGCAGCCCAAAAAGATTCAGGGTGTCCTACGAGCAGTACTTC; CDR3aa: CASSPKRFRVSYEQYF; v_gene: TRBV9; j_gene: TRBJ2-7; len: 16; abundance: -; d_gene: -
CDR3nt: TGTGCCAGCAGTTTGGGAGGGTGGGAGGGCCAAGATTTT; CDR3aa: CASSLGGWEGQDF; v_gene: TRBV27; j_gene: TRBJ2-3; len: 13; abundance: -; d_gene: TRBD2
CDR3nt: TGTGCCAGCAGCGTAGGAACTGTGACGATGACTGAAGCTTTCTTT; CDR3aa: CASSVGTVTMTEAFF; v_gene: TRBV9; j_gene: TRBJ1-1; len: 15; abundance: -; d_gene: -
CDR3nt: TGTGCCAGCAGCCTCCGGGTACTCAGCACAGATACGCAGTATTTT; CDR3aa: CASSLRVLSTDTQYF; v_gene: TRBV7-6; j_gene: TRBJ2-3; len: 15; abundance: -; d_gene: -
CDR3nt: TGTGCCAGCAGCTTAGTCGGGGTCCAGGGGCTTTCAATCGGGAACACCGGGGAGCTGTTTTTT; CDR3aa: CASSLVGVQGLSIGNTGELFF; v_gene: TRBV7-8; j_gene: TRBJ2-2; len: 21; abundance: -; d_gene: -
CDR3nt: TGTGCCAGCAGCCACTCAGGGGATGGCTATGGCTACACCTTC; CDR3aa: CASSHSGDGYGYTF; v_gene: TRBV6-4; j_gene: TRBJ1-2; len: 14; abundance: -; d_gene: -
CDR3nt: TGTGCCAGCAGTTTTGATCCTAGCGGAGCGGGGGAGCAGTACTTC; CDR3aa: CASSFDPSGAGEQYF; v_gene: TRBV27; j_gene: TRBJ2-7; len: 15; abundance: -; d_gene: TRBD2
CDR3nt: TGTGCCAGCAGCATCAGAGGGGGCCCCTACGAGCAGTACTTC; CDR3aa: CASSIRGGPYEQYF; v_gene: TRBV13; j_gene: TRBJ2-7; len: 14; abundance: -; d_gene: TRBD1
CDR3nt: TGTGCCAGCAGCGGCGCTAGCGGGAGGGCCCACGAGCAGTACTTC; CDR3aa: CASSGASGRAHEQYF; v_gene: TRBV5-8; j_gene: TRBJ2-7; len: 15; abundance: -; d_gene: TRBD2
CDR3nt: TGTGCCAGCAGCATCAGAGGACAGGGGCACGAGCAGTACTTC; CDR3aa: CASSIRGQGHEQYF; v_gene: TRBV7-8; j_gene: TRBJ2-7; len: 14; abundance: once; d_gene: TRBD1
CDR3nt: TGTGCCAGCACACGGACCGGCCTGACAGGGATGGCTAACTATGGCTACACCTTC; CDR3aa: CASTRTGLTGMANYGYTF; v_gene: TRBV28; j_gene: TRBJ1-2; len: 18; abundance: once; d_gene: TRBD1
CDR3nt: TGTGCCAGCAGTTTACTAGGACTAGCGGGTCCAACCGGGGAGCTGTTTTTT; CDR3aa: CASSLLGLAGPTGELFF; v_gene: TRBV27; j_gene: TRBJ2-2; len: 17; abundance: -; d_gene: TRBD2
CDR3nt: TGTGCCAGCAAAGCAGGGGAGGGCACAGATACGCAGTATTTT; CDR3aa: CASKAGEGTDTQYF; v_gene: TRBV2; j_gene: TRBJ2-3; len: 14; abundance: -; d_gene: -
CDR3nt: TGTGCCAGCAGCTCAGGTGGGCCTAGCGGGAGTTCCTACAATGAGCAGTTCTTC; CDR3aa: CASSSGGPSGSSYNEQFF; v_gene: TRBV7-9; j_gene: TRBJ2-1; len: 18; abundance: -; d_gene: TRBD2
CDR3nt: TGTGCCAGCAGCCCTGAATCAAGCGGAAGCTCCTACAATGAGCAGTTCTTC; CDR3aa: CASSPESSGSSYNEQFF; v_gene: TRBV4-2; j_gene: TRBJ2-1; len: 17; abundance: -; d_gene: -
CDR3nt: TGTGCCAGCAGAACCCTCCGGCAGGGCAGCAATCAGCCCCAGCATTTT; CDR3aa: CASRTLRQGSNQPQHF; v_gene: TRBV27; j_gene: TRBJ1-5; len: 16; abundance: -; d_gene: -
CDR3nt: TGTGCCAGCAGCTTGACAGGGTCTGCTGAAGCTTTCTTT; CDR3aa: CASSLTGSAEAFF; v_gene: TRBV7-8; j_gene: TRBJ1-1; len: 13; abundance: -; d_gene: TRBD1
CDR3nt: TGTGCCAGCAGCGTCTTGGGATCCAGCGGGAGGGAGACCCAGTACTTC; CDR3aa: CASSVLGSSGRETQYF; v_gene: TRBV9; j_gene: TRBJ2-5; len: 16; abundance: -; d_gene: TRBD2